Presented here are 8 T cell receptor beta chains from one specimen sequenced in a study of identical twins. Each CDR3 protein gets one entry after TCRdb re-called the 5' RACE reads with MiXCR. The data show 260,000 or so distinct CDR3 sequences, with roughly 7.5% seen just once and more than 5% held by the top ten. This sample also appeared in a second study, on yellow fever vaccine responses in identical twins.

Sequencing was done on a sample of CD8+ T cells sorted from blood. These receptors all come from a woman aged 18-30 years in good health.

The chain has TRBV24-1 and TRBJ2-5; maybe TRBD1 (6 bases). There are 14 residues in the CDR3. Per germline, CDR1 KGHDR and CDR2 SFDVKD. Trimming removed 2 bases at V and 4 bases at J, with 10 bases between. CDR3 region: CATSDYTGSETQYF. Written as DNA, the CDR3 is TGTGCCACCAGTGATTATACAGGGTCAGAGACCCAGTACTTC.

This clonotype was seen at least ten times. CDR3 nucleotide sequence: TGCGCCAGCAGCCATGACTACGAGCAGTACTTC. Its protein is CASSHDYEQYF. The rearrangement links TRBV5-1 to TRBJ2-7; D is undetermined. The CDR3 is made up of 11 amino acids. The V end was cut by 4 bases, the J end by 3 bases, with 5 bases between. Germline CDR1 is SGHRS and CDR2 is YFSETQ.

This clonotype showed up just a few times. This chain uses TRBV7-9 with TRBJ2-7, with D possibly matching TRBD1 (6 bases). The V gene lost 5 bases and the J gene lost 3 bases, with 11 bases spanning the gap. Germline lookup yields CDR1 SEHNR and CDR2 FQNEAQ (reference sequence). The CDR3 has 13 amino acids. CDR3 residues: CASSERQDYEQYV. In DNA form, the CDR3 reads TGTGCCAGCAGCGAACGACAGGACTACGAGCAGTACGTC.

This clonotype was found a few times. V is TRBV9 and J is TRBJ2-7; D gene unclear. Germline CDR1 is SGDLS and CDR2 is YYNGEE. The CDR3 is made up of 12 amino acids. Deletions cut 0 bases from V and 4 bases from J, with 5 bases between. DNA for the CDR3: TGTGCCAGCAGCGTAGAGGGTTACGAGCAGTACTTC. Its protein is CASSVEGYEQYF.

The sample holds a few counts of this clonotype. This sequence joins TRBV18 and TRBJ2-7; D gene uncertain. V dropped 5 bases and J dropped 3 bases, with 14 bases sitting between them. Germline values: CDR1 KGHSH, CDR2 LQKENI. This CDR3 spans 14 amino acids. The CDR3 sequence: CASSWFGRFYEQYF. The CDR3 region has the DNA TGTGCCAGCTCATGGTTTGGGCGGTTCTACGAGCAGTACTTC.

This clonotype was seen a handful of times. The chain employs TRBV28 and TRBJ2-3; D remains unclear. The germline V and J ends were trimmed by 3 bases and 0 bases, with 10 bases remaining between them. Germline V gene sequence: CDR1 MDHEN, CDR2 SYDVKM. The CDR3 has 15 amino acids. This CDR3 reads CASSFLTDSTDTQYF. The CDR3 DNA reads TGTGCCAGCAGTTTCTTGACCGATAGCACAGATACGCAGTATTTT.

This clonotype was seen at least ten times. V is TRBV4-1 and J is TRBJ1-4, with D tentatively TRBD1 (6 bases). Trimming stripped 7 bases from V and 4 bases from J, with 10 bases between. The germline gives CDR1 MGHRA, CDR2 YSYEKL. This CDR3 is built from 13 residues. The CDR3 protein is CASMDSGNEKLFF. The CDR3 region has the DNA TGCGCCAGCATGGACAGTGGTAATGAAAAACTGTTTTTT.

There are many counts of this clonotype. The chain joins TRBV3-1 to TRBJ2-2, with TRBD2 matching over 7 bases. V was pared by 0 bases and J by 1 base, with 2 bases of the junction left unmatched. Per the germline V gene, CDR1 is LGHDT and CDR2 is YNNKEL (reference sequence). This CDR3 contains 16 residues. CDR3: CASSQDLAGNTGELFF. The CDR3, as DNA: TGTGCCAGCAGCCAAGATTTAGCGGGGAACACCGGGGAGCTGTTTTTT.